This T cell receptor (beta chain) is drawn from a study of graft-versus-host responses after intestinal transplantation (dated by TCRdb to the early 2020s). As for the study more broadly: The transplants that recipients received were multivisceral, liver-intestinal, or isolated intestinal. Every recipient was given anti-thymocyte globulin induction, then maintenance tacrolimus and steroids for around three years. After intestinal transplantation, graft-versus-host and host-versus-graft alloreactive T cell clones in the graft, circulation and bone marrow were tracked using bulk TCR-beta CDR3 sequencing. To identify alloreactive clones, pre-transplant mixed lymphocyte reaction products were sequenced and compared with unstimulated pre-transplant donor and recipient T cells. The cohort enrolled about two dozen intestinal transplant recipients, one of whom was a retransplant, and a few patients without pretransplant specimens were excluded. Donor T cell macrochimerism was defined as a peak of at least 4% donor T cells among recipient peripheral blood mononuclear cells. Samples from a few later patients were sequenced in-house on an Illumina MiSeq with MiXCR processing rather than by the commercial service.

The sample's time point, from its label and the paper: cells obtained before transplantation from donor or recipient. CD3+CD4+ and CD3+CD8+ populations were FACS-sorted from unstimulated pre-transplant donor and recipient cells taken from spleen or lymph nodes. Study-level results and caveats: Early after transplant, declines in HvG clones were associated with peak levels of circulating GvH clones. The relatively low number and heterogeneity of intestinal transplant patients limited the conclusions. GvH clones were detected in recipient bone marrow, and some appeared earlier in ileal mucosa or blood, consistent with an intestinal mucosal origin. High GvH to HvG T cell clonal ratios were observed in the allografts of patients with donor T cell macrochimerism.

To prepare the library, the immunoSEQ multiplex PCR assay was applied. For most patients, genomic DNA was isolated using the Qiagen DNeasy Blood and Tissue Kit and was shipped frozen to Adaptive Biotechnologies for TCR sequencing. For most patients, genomic DNA was subjected to high-throughput TCR-beta CDR3 sequencing by Adaptive Biotechnologies. In the authors' own workflow: TCR sequencing data for around 19 patients were retrieved from Adaptive's ImmunoSEQ software; a few other patients were processed with MiXCR and VDJtools. CD4 versus CD8 sorting errors were corrected by removing sequences found in both subsets at a frequency ratio below 5:1. CDR3 nucleotide sequences shared between donor and recipient were removed because the origin of such sequences could not be assigned. At least 2-fold expansion over unstimulated cells and a minimum CFSE-low frequency of 0.002% (template counts) or 0.001% (read counts) were required for clones to be classified as alloreactive. A clone was considered mappable if detected in the sequenced pre-transplant spleen, lymph node, or MLR CFSE-low populations of the donor or recipient. Cumulative frequency of alloreactive clones was calculated as a percentage of all sequences weighted by copy number. Held by TCRdb, this immuneACCESS table contains in-frame sequences only and omits some clones. Under half of the omission traces to an unresolved V gene where checked; the cause of the rest is unknown. V and J calls and clone size come straight from that table; D and trimming were deduced from the DNA. The sample yields around 97,000 clones; 91% were counted once. Of the sample, roughly 0.17% falls within the top ten clones.

As regards this clone: Its recognized antigen is unknown. Nothing much larger sits one base from this clone, and base qualities are not available.

The clonotype was recovered from a human donor who was the organ donor for an intestinal transplant. The specimen comprised unstimulated CD4+ T cells sorted from spleen or lymph node cells, sampled before transplant.

The nucleotides are TGTGCCAGCAGCCGTGCCGGGACTACTAATCCCGGGGAGCTGTTTTTT. This translates into CASSRAGTTNPGELFF. This receptor chain uses TRBV7-3 and TRBJ2-2, with TRBD2 matching 7 junction bases. CDR1 SGHTA and CDR2 FQGTGA were looked up in the germline V gene. Trimming removed 5 bases from V and 6 bases from J; the gene matches leave 12 bases unexplained. Counted from cysteine to phenylalanine, this CDR3 has 16 amino acids. The sequence is cut down to CDR3 DNA, 48 bases in frame from base 1.